This T cell receptor beta chain was sequenced for a study of OX40 agonist ivuxolimab in advanced cancers. TCRdb's copy holds only in-frame clones and misses some; the assay was immunoSEQ multiplex PCR. This table has about 92,000 clones, about 84% appearing once. The CDR3 runs to 16 residues. Germline values: CDR1 SEHNR, CDR2 FQNEAQ (reference sequence). Between the trimmed V and J ends, which lost 0 bases and 4 bases, there was a span of 12 bases. The sample in question was CD4+ or CD8+ T cells sorted from blood, obtained in a trial of the OX40 agonist ivuxolimab. The chain carries TRBV7-9 and TRBJ1-4; a weak D match, TRBD1 (6 bases). This clonotype was sampled from an adult with an advanced solid tumor such as melanoma, head and neck, liver or kidney cancer. The CDR3, as DNA: TGTGCCAGCAGCTTAGCGCTGAGACAGGATAATGAAAAACTGTTTTTT. Its translation is CASSLALRQDNEKLFF. The full variable domain, with the rest looked up from reference TRBV7-9 and TRBJ1-4, is DTGVSQNPRHKITKRGQNVTFRCDPISEHNRLYWYRQTLGQGPEFLTYFQNEAQLEKSRLLSDRFSAERPKGSFSTLEIQRTEQGDSAMYLCASSLALRQDNEKLFFGSGTQLSVL.